The clone carrying this TCR beta chain was recorded many times. Antigen: not known. CDR3 length: 13 residues. V lost 4 bases to trimming and J lost 5 bases, with 11 bases between them. The entry originates in a study of T cell repertoires in cytomegalovirus infection. Turning to the study itself: Public signatures in TCR beta pointed to CMV infection and matching HLA type. Study outcomes and limitations: The ex vivo response was dominated by HLA-C-restricted CMV-specific TCR beta clonotypes. Individuals carrying CMV plus the relevant HLA were identified by cumulative frequency of public TCR beta families.

MiXCR, applied by TCRdb to the reads, yields one record per CDR3 protein. The sample holds around 140,000 distinct CDR3 sequences, 5.5% to 8% seen once. The chain joins TRBV12-3 or TRBV12-4 to TRBJ2-5; maybe TRBD2 (6 bases). The sequenced material came from PBMCs. This sequence originates from a human donor in good health (CMV status not recorded). Some clones in this sample may be carry-over from other donors' samples. The CDR3 sequence: CASSSLATETQYF. The CDR3 coding sequence is TGTGCCAGCAGTTCACTAGCTACGGAGACCCAGTACTTC.